The text below deals with one T cell receptor beta chain. Study members were between 18 and 89 years old and lived in 20 to 30 US regions. Assignments of participants to cohorts depended upon their own reported clinical history. The data stem from a study of blood T cell repertoires in COVID-19. CDR3 size: 17 residues. From germline, CDR1 is SEHNR and CDR2 FQNEAQ (reference sequence). The V segment lost 5 bases and the J segment 1 base; nucleotides outside the gene matches: 7. Profiled with immunoSEQ multiplex PCR; TCRdb holds only in-frame clones, not every one. The sample lists some 400,000 clones; approximately 90% were seen once.

The sample was PBMCs or T cells enriched from blood (not recorded which). This sequence was found in a woman in her 40s who had been exposed to COVID-19. The chain is built from TRBV7-9 and TRBJ2-3, with TRBD2 matching over 12 bases. In DNA form, the CDR3 reads TGTGCCAGCAGCACCCGGACTAGCGGGACAGGCACAGATACGCAGTATTTT. Protein product: CASSTRTSGTGTDTQYF.